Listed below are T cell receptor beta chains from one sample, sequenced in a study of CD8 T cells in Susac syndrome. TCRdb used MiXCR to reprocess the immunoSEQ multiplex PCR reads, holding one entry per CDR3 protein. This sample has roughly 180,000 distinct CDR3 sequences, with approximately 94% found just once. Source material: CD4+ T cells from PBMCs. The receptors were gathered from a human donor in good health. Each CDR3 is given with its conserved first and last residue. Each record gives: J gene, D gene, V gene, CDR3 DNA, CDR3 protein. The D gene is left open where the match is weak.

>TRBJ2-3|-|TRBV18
TGTGCCAGCTCACCAGGTAGAGGAGCAGATACGCAGTATTTT
CASSPGRGADTQYF
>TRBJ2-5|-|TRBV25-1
TGTGCCAGCAGTGACCAGATTACCGCCCCAAGGGCCCAGTACTTC
CASSDQITAPRAQYF
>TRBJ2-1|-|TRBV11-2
TGTGCCAGCAACTCTCAGAGGCAGTTCTTC
CASNSQRQFF
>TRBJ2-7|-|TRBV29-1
TGCAGCGTCGTGAGACAAACCTACGAGCAGTACTTC
CSVVRQTYEQYF
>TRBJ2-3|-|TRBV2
TGTGCCAGCGGTTTTCGGGCAGATACGCAGTATTTT
CASGFRADTQYF
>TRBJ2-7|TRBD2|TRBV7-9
TGTGCCAGCAGCTCCCGCCTACTAGCGGGAGGCTACGAGCAGTACTTC
CASSSRLLAGGYEQYF
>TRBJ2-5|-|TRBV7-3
TGTGCCAGCAGCAGGTACCAAGAGACCCAGTACTTC
CASSRYQETQYF
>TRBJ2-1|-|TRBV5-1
TGCGCCAGCAGTGGGAGGAGCTCCTACAATGAGCAGTTCTTC
CASSGRSSYNEQFF
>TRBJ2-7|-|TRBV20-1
TGCAGTGCAAGGGGGGCAAAGAGCTCCTACGAGCAGTACTTC
CSARGAKSSYEQYF
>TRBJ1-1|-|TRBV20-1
TGCAGTGCTAGAGCCGGGACGAACACTGAAGCTTTCTTT
CSARAGTNTEAFF
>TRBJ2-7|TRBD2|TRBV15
TGTGCCACCAGCAGCTTAGGCGGGACTAGCGGGAGTTACCAGTACTTC
CATSSLGGTSGSYQYF
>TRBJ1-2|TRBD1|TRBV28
TGTGCCAGTACAGGGGAGCACTATGGCTACACCTTC
CASTGEHYGYTF
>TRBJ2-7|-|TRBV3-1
TGTGCCAGCAGCCAAGGGAATGGCATAGAGCAGTACTTC
CASSQGNGIEQYF
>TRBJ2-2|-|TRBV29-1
TGCAGCGTGATAGCGACAGAATCGAACACCGGGGAGCTGTTTTTT
CSVIATESNTGELFF
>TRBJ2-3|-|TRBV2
TGTGCCAGCATGTGGGGTTCTAGCACAGATACGCAGTATTTT
CASMWGSSTDTQYF
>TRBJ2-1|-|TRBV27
TGTGCCAGCAGATTTATGTTCGACGGTAGCAATGAGCAGTTCTTC
CASRFMFDGSNEQFF
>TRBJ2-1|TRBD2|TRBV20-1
TGCAGTGCTGGAGTGCCTAGCGGGGGGTCCTACAATGAGCAGTTCTTC
CSAGVPSGGSYNEQFF
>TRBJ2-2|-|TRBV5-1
TGCGCCAGCAGCTTGGAGGTCGGGGAGCTGTTTTTT
CASSLEVGELFF
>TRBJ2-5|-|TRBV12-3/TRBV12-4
TGTGCCAGCAGTTTTCGGTCTGAAGAGACCCAGTACTTC
CASSFRSEETQYF
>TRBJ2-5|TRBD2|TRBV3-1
TGTGCCAGCAGCCACTCCGCTAGCGGGGAGACCCAGTACTTC
CASSHSASGETQYF
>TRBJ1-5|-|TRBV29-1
TGCAGCGTTGGGGGCACCAATCAGCCCCAGCATTTT
CSVGGTNQPQHF
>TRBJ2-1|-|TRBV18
TGTGCCAGCTCACCTGGCGGGGCGCAGTCGGAGCAGTTCTTC
CASSPGGAQSEQFF
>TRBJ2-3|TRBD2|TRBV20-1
TGCAGTGCTAGTTCCAGCGGGAGAGCAGATACGCAGTATTTT
CSASSSGRADTQYF
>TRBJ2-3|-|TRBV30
TGTGCCTGGAGTGAGGGACGGGAGTCGGATACGCAGTATTTT
CAWSEGRESDTQYF
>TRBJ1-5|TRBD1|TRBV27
TGTGCCAGCAGACCTGGACAGGTGCTTAATCAGCCCCAGCATTTT
CASRPGQVLNQPQHF
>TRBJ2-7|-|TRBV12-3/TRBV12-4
TGTGCCAGCCGCCGGGAACTTAGCTCCTACGAGCAGTACTTC
CASRRELSSYEQYF
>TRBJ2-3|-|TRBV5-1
TGCGCCAGCGTCCAGGGATCTAGCACAGATACGCAGTATTTT
CASVQGSSTDTQYF
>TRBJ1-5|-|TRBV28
TGTGCCAGCAGTTTAGTCCTGAGCAATCAGCCCCAGCATTTT
CASSLVLSNQPQHF
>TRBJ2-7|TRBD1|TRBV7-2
TGTGCCAGCACCCAGCCCCGGGACAGAACGACCTACGAGCAGTACTTC
CASTQPRDRTTYEQYF
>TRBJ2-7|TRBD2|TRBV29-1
TGCAGCGTTGAAGAGGGAGCGGGAGGGTACGAGCAGTACTTC
CSVEEGAGGYEQYF
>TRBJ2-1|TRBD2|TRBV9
TGTGCCAGCCGCCGGGACTACGGTGAGCAGTTCTTC
CASRRDYGEQFF
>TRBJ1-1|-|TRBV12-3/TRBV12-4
TGTGCCAGCAGTTTCCAGGGGATGGGCACTGAAGCTTTCTTT
CASSFQGMGTEAFF
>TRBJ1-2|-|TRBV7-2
TGTGCCAGCAGCTACGACAGGAACTATGGCTACACCTTC
CASSYDRNYGYTF
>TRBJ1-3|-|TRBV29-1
TGCAGCGTTCGTCCAAGCTCTGGAAACACCATATATTTT
CSVRPSSGNTIYF
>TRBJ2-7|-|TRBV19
TGTGCCAGTAGTATAGATCAAGGGACACGATACGAGCAGTACTTC
CASSIDQGTRYEQYF
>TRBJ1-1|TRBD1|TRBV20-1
TGCAGTGCTAGAGGACAGGGTCAAGCTTTCTTT
CSARGQGQAFF
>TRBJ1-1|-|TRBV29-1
TGCAGCGTTGCGGGACAACCGAACACTGAAGCTTTCTTT
CSVAGQPNTEAFF
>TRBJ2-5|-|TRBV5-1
TGCGCCAGCAGCTTTGGAAGTCCACGGGGGACCCAGTACTTC
CASSFGSPRGTQYF